This T cell receptor (beta chain) was sequenced in a study of Ad26.COV2.S vaccination and SARS-CoV-2 variants. Study-level information: Into the muscle, Ad26.COV2.S was dosed once or twice, 56 days apart.

Treatment meaning: 19 received Ad26.COV2.S at low or high dose, single or two shots; about five received placebo; per-sample allocation not given. Collection of the samples took place on day 63 after the first injection of vaccine or placebo. Donation was by an adult aged 18-55 years who was in Boston. Details on this clone: The antigen is undetermined. Other DNA sequences in this sample translate to the same CDR3.

Overall study results and limits: People who got the vaccine had more spike-specific TCR breadth than people who got placebo. It is possible that the TCR breadth and depth analyses underestimated the total T cell responses.

Trimming took 1 base from V and 1 from J, leaving 4 bases between them. There are 13 residues in the CDR3. The germline V gene has CDR1 SGHVS and CDR2 FQNEAQ. Clones were sequenced by immunoSEQ multiplex PCR, and TCRdb holds only the in-frame ones, with some missing. This repertoire shows a few hundred thousand clones, roughly 90% found once; its top ten account for less than 4%. V gene TRBV7-8 combines with J gene TRBJ1-1; no definite D call. This specimen consisted of peripheral blood, obtained in a trial of Ad26.COV2.S vaccine versus placebo. The source is a person between 18 and 60 years old who received the Ad26.COV2.S COVID-19 vaccine or a placebo. DNA for the CDR3: TGTGCCAGCAGCTTAGGACAGAACACTGAAGCTTTCTTT. Translating gives CASSLGQNTEAFF.